A single sample is the source of the 8 T cell receptor beta chains below, sequenced in a study of T cells in Graves' hyperthyroidism and ophthalmopathy. It was RNA transcripts that yielded the amplified TCR beta CDR3 regions. The HTBI primer set served for first-round RT-PCR of the TCR CDR3. TCRdb reprocessed the multiplex PCR reads with MiXCR, giving one entry per CDR3 protein. The sample consists of under 300,000 distinct CDR3 sequences, nearly 15% of them appearing once. Sequenced input: blood. These receptors were collected from a woman in her forties or fifties with Graves' hyperthyroidism that later progressed to Graves' ophthalmopathy.

This clonotype was seen many times. This chain connects TRBV28 to TRBJ2-7; no clear D. V was clipped by 10 bases and J by 3 bases, with 10 bases between them. CDR1 MDHEN and CDR2 SYDVKM come from the germline V gene. The CDR3 loop spans 11 amino acids. The CDR3 spells CAIVGHYEQYF. The CDR3, as DNA: TGTGCCATCGTAGGGCACTACGAGCAGTACTTC.

This clonotype was seen repeatedly, ten times or more. The V gene is TRBV7-6, the J gene TRBJ2-7, with D perhaps matching TRBD1 (6 bases). The V end was cut by 5 bases, the J end by 0 bases, with 11 bases between. CDR1 is SGHVS, CDR2 FNYEAQ, per germline. This CDR3 has 14 residues. CDR3 region: CASSPGASSYEQYF. The CDR3 DNA sequence: TGTGCCAGCAGCCCAGGGGCTAGCTCCTACGAGCAGTACTTC. Filled out from reference TRBV7-6 and TRBJ2-7, the complete variable domain reads GAGVSQSPRYKVTKRGQDVALRCDPISGHVSLYWYRQALGQGPEFLTYFNYEAQQDKSGLPNDRFSAERPEGSISTLTIQRTEQRDSAMYRCASSPGASSYEQYFGPGTRLTVT.

This clonotype showed up many times. J is TRBJ2-7 and V is TRBV3-1; 8 bases agree with TRBD1. The J segment lost 3 bases and the V segment lost 5 bases, leaving 3 bases of the junction unmatched. In germline, CDR1 is LGHDT, CDR2 YNNKEL (reference sequence). CDR3 length: 13 residues. CDR3 region: CASSVTGGYEQYF. For the CDR3, the DNA is TGTGCCAGCAGCGTCACAGGGGGCTACGAGCAGTACTTC.

This clonotype was detected only a few times. The DNA for the CDR3 is TGCAGTGCTGGCGACAGGGGATCCACCGGGGAGCTGTTTTTT. This encodes CSAGDRGSTGELFF. The chain uses TRBV20-1 and TRBJ2-2, with 8 positions matching TRBD1. The CDR3 spans 14 residues. The germline gives CDR1 DFQATT, CDR2 SNEGSKA (reference sequence). With V trimmed by 5 bases and J by 4 bases, 6 bases remained unmatched.

Only one count was recorded for this clonotype. J is TRBJ2-3 and V is TRBV20-1, with 7 positions matching TRBD2. The CDR3 is made up of 14 amino acids. Per the germline V gene, CDR1 is DFQATT and CDR2 is SNEGSKA (reference sequence). Trimming cost V 5 bases and J 3 bases; bases outside gene matches: 8. CDR3 DNA sequence: TGCAGTGCTGTCCCCGCTAGCGGTACAGATACGCAGTATTTT. Its translation is CSAVPASGTDTQYF.

This clonotype was observed a handful of times. This chain connects TRBV2 to TRBJ1-2; 9 bases map to TRBD1. V lost 2 bases, J lost 5 bases, and 6 bases stayed unmatched. The CDR3 loop spans 15 amino acids. Per germline, CDR1 SNHLY and CDR2 FYNNEI. CDR3 in DNA: TGTGCCAGCAGTGAATTGGGGACAGGGACATATGGCTACACCTTC. Translated: CASSELGTGTYGYTF.

In its sample, this clonotype was seen many times. The V call is TRBV20-1, the J call TRBJ2-3; 7 bases map to TRBD2. The trim removed 5 bases at V and 4 bases at J, leaving 15 bases unmatched. Germline V CDR1 and CDR2: DFQATT, SNEGSKA (reference sequence). This CDR3 spans 16 amino acids. CDR3 residues: CSAGRGPGGDSDTQYF. The CDR3 nucleotides are TGCAGTGCTGGGAGGGGACCTGGGGGTGATTCAGATACGCAGTATTTT.

This clonotype was recorded at least ten times. The CDR3 region has the DNA TGCAGCGTTGGACGGGGTTGGGGCATGAACACTGAAGCTTTCTTT. It yields the protein CSVGRGWGMNTEAFF. The genes are TRBV29-1 and TRBJ1-1; perhaps TRBD1 as D (5 bases). The V gene's germline CDR1 is SQVTM and CDR2 ANQGSEA. The CDR3 extends over 15 amino acids. The ends were cut back, 4 bases at V and 0 bases at J, with 15 bases in the middle.